This T cell receptor beta chain is from a study of T cells after yellow fever vaccination. TCRdb analysed the 5' RACE reads with MiXCR anew, one entry per CDR3 protein. The sample lists hundreds of thousands of distinct CDR3 sequences; 12% were seen once. Trimming at V came to 3 bases and at J to 2 bases, leaving 6 bases not matched to a gene. Germline CDR1 reads SGHNT; CDR2 reads YYREEE (reference sequence). The CDR3 runs 15 residues. Here the sequenced sample was PBMCs, taken on the day of the yellow fever booster vaccination. This TCR was recovered from a man younger than 45 who received the YFV17D yellow fever vaccine. This chain uses TRBV5-4 with TRBJ2-5, with 8 bases fitting TRBD2. The CDR3 protein is CASSSNSGKQETQYF. The CDR3 DNA reads TGTGCCAGCAGCTCCAATAGCGGGAAACAAGAGACCCAGTACTTC.